This entry lists 27 T cell receptor beta chains sequenced from one sample in a study of cytomegalovirus exposure and HLA in healthy donors (dated by TCRdb to between 2016 and 2019). Libraries were made using the immunoSEQ multiplex PCR assay. The multiplex PCR relied on a mix of 60 forward primers for TCR Vbeta segments and 13 reverse primers for TCR Jbeta segments. This is the immuneACCESS table as TCRdb keeps it, with only in-frame sequences that have V and J called. A part of the clones is gone; compared with another copy, unresolved V genes explain less than half, and the rest is unexplained. For this sample the table gives under 150,000 clones, of which 78% were detected only once. The ten largest clones take up 6.2% of the sample. Sequencing was carried out using PBMCs. All receptors derive from a woman aged 40 to 50 in good health and CMV-seropositive.

This chain uses TRBV5-8 with TRBJ2-5, with TRBD2 identical over 8 bases. The J call is doubtful: the DNA matches TRBJ2-7 better. The CDR3 is made up of 15 amino acids. Per germline, CDR1 SGHTS and CDR2 YDEGEE. CDR3 bases: TGTGCCAGCAGGCCCTTATTAGCGGGACCCTACGAGCAGTACTTC. This translates into CASRPLLAGPYEQYF.

The rearrangement joins TRBV19 to TRBJ1-1; D possibly corresponds to TRBD1 (6 bases). V was cut by 6 bases and J by 11 bases, with 25 bases left in between. Germline CDR1 is LNHDA and CDR2 is SQIVND (reference sequence). This CDR3 has 15 amino acids. The CDR3 sequence is CASRDSPTVGSGAFF. In DNA form, the CDR3 reads TGTGCCAGTAGGGACAGCCCGACGGTCGGATCGGGGGCTTTCTTT.

The DNA for the CDR3 is TGTGCCAGCAGTGAGAGCTGGGTAGCGGGAGGACCCACAGATACGCAGTATTTT. Its protein product is CASSESWVAGGPTDTQYF. The chain carries TRBV2 and TRBJ2-3; 10 bases are a match to TRBD2. This CDR3 spans 18 amino acids. Germline V gene sequence: CDR1 SNHLY, CDR2 FYNNEI. J gave up 2 bases and V 3 bases, and 11 bases lay outside the gene matches.

The V gene is TRBV6-6, the J gene TRBJ2-7; possible D gene TRBD1, 6 bases. Per germline, CDR1 MNHNY and CDR2 SVGAGI (reference sequence). The CDR3 has 15 residues. The V end was cut by 2 bases, the J end by 5 bases, with 16 bases between. For the CDR3, the DNA is TGTGCCAGCAGTTACATAGGGCAGGGGACAAACGAGCAGTACTTC. Its protein is CASSYIGQGTNEQYF.

This sequence joins TRBV2 and TRBJ1-4, with D possibly being TRBD1 (5 bases). CDR1 and CDR2 (germline): SNHLY, FYNNEI. With 4 bases removed from V and 2 bases from J, the gap between germline ends came to 14 bases. The CDR3 contains 16 residues. CDR3 loop: CASSGLIGATNEKLFF. The CDR3 region has the DNA TGTGCCAGCAGTGGGCTTATTGGGGCGACTAATGAAAAACTGTTTTTT.

For this clone: Distinct nucleotide sequences in the sample also encode this CDR3. This chain joins TRBV28 and TRBJ2-7; TRBD1 aligns across 8 bases. CDR3 length: 13 amino acids. Germline trimming cut 5 bases from V and 3 bases from J; bases unmatched to any gene: 3. Germline V CDR1 and CDR2: MDHEN, SYDVKM. For the CDR3, the DNA is TGTGCCAGCAGTCTCGGACAGGGCTACGAGCAGTACTTC. Protein: CASSLGQGYEQYF.

The chain recombines TRBV5-1 with TRBJ1-2; the D gene is possibly TRBD1 (5 bases). V gave up 0 bases and J gave up 2 bases, with 20 bases separating them. Germline V lookup: CDR1 SGHRS, CDR2 YFSETQ. The CDR3 loop spans 18 amino acids. The CDR3 DNA reads TGCGCCAGCAGCTTGGCGGGAGGGGCCATACTCGAAAACTATGGCTACACCTTC. It codes for CASSLAGGAILENYGYTF.

To note about this clone: Within the sample, other DNA sequences also encode this same CDR3. This rearrangement joins TRBV18 to TRBJ2-7, with TRBD1 matching 7 bases. Germline V gene sequence: CDR1 KGHSH, CDR2 LQKENI. The junction had 5 bases not matched to a gene; V was cut back by 3 bases and J by 3 bases. The CDR3 loop spans 14 amino acids. As DNA, the CDR3 is TGTGCCAGCTCACCCATCCAGGGGGACTACGAGCAGTACTTC. This translates into CASSPIQGDYEQYF.

The V call is TRBV5-8, the J call TRBJ2-7, with 13 nucleotides matching TRBD2. V shed 5 bases, J shed 0 bases, and the junction held 8 bases outside the gene matches. The length of the CDR3 is 17 residues. Germline CDR1 and CDR2: SGHTS and YDEGEE. The CDR3 loop reads CASRSGTSGATSYEQYF. CDR3 nucleotides: TGTGCCAGCAGGTCCGGGACTAGCGGGGCCACCTCCTACGAGCAGTACTTC.

The chain has TRBV2 and TRBJ1-1; D is unresolved. Trimming took 5 bases from V and 7 from J, leaving 8 bases between them. CDR3 length: 11 residues. Germline V lookup: CDR1 SNHLY, CDR2 FYNNEI. CDR3 in DNA: TGTGCCAGCAGTTACAGCATTGAAGCTTTCTTT. This gives the protein CASSYSIEAFF.

The chain uses TRBV6-5 and TRBJ1-4, with 9 bases matching TRBD1. CDR1 and CDR2 (germline): MNHEY, SVGAGI. The CDR3 covers 14 residues. V gave up 6 bases and J gave up 7 bases; unmatched junction bases: 6. In nucleotides, the CDR3 is TGTGCCAGCAGGGACAGGGGTGTAGGTGAAAAACTGTTTTTT. Its protein product is CASRDRGVGEKLFF.

The rearrangement uses TRBV9 and TRBJ2-3; 9 bases map to TRBD2. The CDR3 is 17 amino acids. Germline-derived CDR1 and CDR2 are SGDLS and YYNGEE. V trimming: 0 bases; J trimming: 1 base; junction bases outside the gene matches: 6. The CDR3 sequence: CASSVGGGRAGTDTQYF. DNA for the CDR3: TGTGCCAGCAGCGTAGGTGGCGGGAGGGCCGGCACAGATACGCAGTATTTT. The full variable domain, in which reference TRBV9 and TRBJ2-3 provide the parts outside the CDR3, is DSGVTQTPKHLITATGQRVTLRCSPRSGDLSVYWYQQSLDQGLQFLIQYYNGEERAKGNILERFSAQQFPDLHSELNLSSLELGDSALYFCASSVGGGRAGTDTQYFGPGTRLTVL.

The gene calls are TRBV23-1 and TRBJ2-1; D is perhaps TRBD2 (6 bases). TRBV23-1 is reported as an ORF; its role is uncertain. The CDR3 sequence is 14 residues long. Trimming took off 2 bases at V and 7 bases at J, with 12 bases between the two ends. CDR3 amino acids: CASSQGSSGNEQFF. CDR3 in DNA: TGCGCCAGCAGTCAAGGTAGTAGCGGTAATGAGCAGTTCTTC.

The chain uses TRBV11-2 and TRBJ2-1, with D possibly being TRBD2 (5 bases). The CDR3 is 15 amino acids. V was trimmed by 1 base and J by 2 bases, leaving 9 bases between them. Germline V CDR1 and CDR2: SGHAT, FQNNGV. The CDR3 is CASSLVLAAYNEQFF. The CDR3 nucleotides are TGTGCCAGCAGCTTAGTGCTAGCAGCCTACAATGAGCAGTTCTTC.

This clone has only a few counts. The chain carries TRBV6-1 and TRBJ1-1, with D tentatively TRBD1 (6 bases). Germline V gene lookup returns CDR1 MNHNS and CDR2 SASEGT. This CDR3 has 13 residues. The germline V and J ends were trimmed by 6 bases and 6 bases, with 14 bases remaining between them. The CDR3 loop reads CASRRQVTAEAFF. The CDR3 nucleotides read TGTGCCAGCAGGAGACAGGTAACGGCTGAAGCTTTCTTT.

The chain joins TRBV6-1 to TRBJ2-5, with TRBD1 matching 8 bases. Germline CDR1 reads MNHNS; CDR2 reads SASEGT. CDR3 length: 16 amino acids. The V segment lost 4 bases and the J segment 2 bases; nucleotides outside the gene matches: 9. CDR3 bases: TGTGCCAGCAGTGGGGGGACAGGTCATATTCAAGAGACCCAGTACTTC. It specifies CASSGGTGHIQETQYF.

The chain is built from TRBV6-5 and TRBJ2-7; TRBD1 matches 9 bases. From germline, CDR1 is MNHEY and CDR2 SVGAGI. J lost 4 bases, V lost 5 bases, and 6 bases had no gene match. The CDR3 length is 14 residues. The CDR3 DNA follows: TGTGCCAGCAGTAAGGACAGGGGAGTATACGAGCAGTACTTC. Encoded protein: CASSKDRGVYEQYF.

The rearrangement uses TRBV5-1 and TRBJ2-2, with TRBD2 matching 10 bases. With V trimmed by 8 bases and J by 3 bases, 10 bases remained unmatched. There are 16 residues in the CDR3. The germline gives CDR1 SGHRS, CDR2 YFSETQ. The CDR3 coding sequence is TGCGCCAGTTCTCTAGGTAGCGGGAGGCACACCGGGGAGCTGTTTTTT. It yields the protein CASSLGSGRHTGELFF.

This clone has just a few counts. The rearrangement uses TRBV7-2 and TRBJ2-7, with 8 bases that match TRBD1. Germline CDR1 reads SGHTA; CDR2 reads FQGNSA. Trimming took 5 bases from V and 3 from J; bases not matched to a gene: 6. This CDR3 has 14 amino acids. In DNA, the CDR3 is TGTGCCAGCAGCCAAACACAGGGGGGCTACGAGCAGTACTTC. Its protein is CASSQTQGGYEQYF.

The J gene is TRBJ2-3, the V gene TRBV11-2; TRBD1 might be the D (7 bases). The CDR3 length is 15 residues. The V gene's germline CDR1 is SGHAT and CDR2 FQNNGV. V dropped 2 bases and J dropped 4 bases, with 13 bases sitting between them. The CDR3 here is CASSLRTGDSDTQYF. Written as DNA, the CDR3 is TGTGCCAGCAGCTTACGTACAGGGGACTCAGATACGCAGTATTTT.

This clone was detected once. CDR3 in DNA: TGTGCCAGCAGCTTAAACAGAGACAATGAGCAGTTCTTC. This sequence encodes CASSLNRDNEQFF. The chain employs TRBV5-4 and TRBJ2-1, with D hard to call. From germline, CDR1 is SGHNT and CDR2 YYREEE (reference sequence). The CDR3 runs to 13 residues. V dropped 2 bases and J dropped 5 bases, with 8 bases sitting between them. The full variable domain, with the rest looked up from reference TRBV5-4 and TRBJ2-1, is ETGVTQSPTHLIKTRGQQVTLRCSSQSGHNTVSWYQQALGQGPQFIFQYYREEENGRGNFPPRFSGLQFPNYSSELNVNALELDDSALYLCASSLNRDNEQFFGPGTRLTVL.

This clone was picked up a small number of times. The V call is TRBV5-4, the J call TRBJ2-1; maybe TRBD2 (6 bases). V lost 3 bases and J lost 4, with 11 bases in between. The CDR3 extends over 14 amino acids. The germline CDR1 and CDR2 sequences are SGHNT and YYREEE (reference sequence). The CDR3 sequence: CASSSLATYNEQFF. In DNA form, the CDR3 reads TGTGCCAGCAGCTCGCTAGCGACATACAATGAGCAGTTCTTC.

This clone came up once. V gene TRBV9 combines with J gene TRBJ2-1; no firm D call. The CDR3 is 13 residues long. V dropped 7 bases and J dropped 9 bases, with 17 bases sitting between them. CDR1 and CDR2 (germline): SGDLS, YYNGEE. In DNA form, the CDR3 reads TGTGCCAGCGGCGAATACGTCACGGGTGAGCAGTTCTTC. Protein: CASGEYVTGEQFF.

V is TRBV23-1 and J is TRBJ2-1; a possible D gene is TRBD1 (6 bases). TRBV23-1 qualifies as an ORF whose function is uncertain. This CDR3 comprises 12 residues. The CDR3 coding sequence is TGCGGAGACAGGTGCTCCTACAATGAGCAGTTCTTC. This codes for CGDRCSYNEQFF.

The J gene is TRBJ1-4, the V gene TRBV29-1, with 8 bases lining up with TRBD1. This CDR3 is 16 amino acids long. Germline-derived CDR1 and CDR2 are SQVTM and ANQGSEA. V lost 4 bases, J lost 0 bases, and 7 bases stayed unmatched. The CDR3 protein is CSVAGQVTATNEKLFF. The CDR3 nucleotides are TGCAGCGTTGCGGGACAGGTCACCGCAACTAATGAAAAACTGTTTTTT.

This chain links TRBV7-2 with TRBJ1-5, with D unclear. Trimming pared 1 base from V and 9 bases from J, leaving 7 bases between. The CDR3 is 12 amino acids. The germline V gene has CDR1 SGHTA and CDR2 FQGNSA. CDR3 nucleotide sequence: TGTGCCAGCAGCTTAGACAGTGGGCCCCAGCATTTT. Translating gives CASSLDSGPQHF. The full variable domain, in which reference TRBV7-2 and TRBJ1-5 provide the parts outside the CDR3, is GAGVSQSPSNKVTEKGKDVELRCDPISGHTALYWYRQSLGQGLEFLIYFQGNSAPDKSGLPSDRFSAERTGGSVSTLTIQRTQQEDSAVYLCASSLDSGPQHFGDGTRLSIL.

V and J are TRBV5-1 and TRBJ2-5; TRBD2 matches at 12 bases. V was pared by 0 bases and J by 2 bases, with 2 bases of the junction left unmatched. Per germline, CDR1 SGHRS and CDR2 YFSETQ. The CDR3 covers 16 residues. CDR3 in amino acids: CASSLALAGGQETQYF. The CDR3 DNA sequence: TGCGCCAGCAGCTTGGCACTAGCGGGAGGACAAGAGACCCAGTACTTC.